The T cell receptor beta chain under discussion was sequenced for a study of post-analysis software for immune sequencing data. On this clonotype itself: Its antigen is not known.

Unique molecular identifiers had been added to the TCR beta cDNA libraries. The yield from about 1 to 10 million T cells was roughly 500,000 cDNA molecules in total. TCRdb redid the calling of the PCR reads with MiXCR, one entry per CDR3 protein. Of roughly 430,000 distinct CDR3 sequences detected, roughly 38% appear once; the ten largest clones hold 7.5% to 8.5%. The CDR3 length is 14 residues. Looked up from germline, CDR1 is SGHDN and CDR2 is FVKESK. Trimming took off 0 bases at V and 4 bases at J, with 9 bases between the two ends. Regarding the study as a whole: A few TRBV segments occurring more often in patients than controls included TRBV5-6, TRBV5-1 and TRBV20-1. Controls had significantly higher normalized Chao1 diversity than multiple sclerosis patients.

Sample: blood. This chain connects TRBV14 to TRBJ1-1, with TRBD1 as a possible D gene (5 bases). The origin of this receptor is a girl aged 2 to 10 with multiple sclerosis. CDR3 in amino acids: CASSQDLDTTEAFF. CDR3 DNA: TGTGCCAGCAGCCAAGACCTGGACACCACTGAAGCTTTCTTT.